The rows below give T cell receptor beta chains drawn from one sample of a study of T cell repertoires in cytomegalovirus infection. Their antigen targets remain unknown. TCRdb passed the reads through MiXCR, listing each CDR3 protein once. The sample lists about 770,000 distinct CDR3 sequences, 25% to 35% occurring once. Specimen: cultured CD8+ T cells from PBMCs, collected from culture after CMV antigen stimulation. These receptor sequences come from a human donor in good health (CMV status not recorded). Some clones in this sample may be carry-over from other donors' samples. Each CDR3 is given with its conserved first and last residue. Fields, in order: J gene, V gene, clone size, D gene, CDR3 DNA, CDR3 protein. D genes are given only for firm matches. Clone size appears in some rows only: once, few, many, or a class for an expanded clone.

TRBJ1-5	TRBV6-1	few	.	TGTGCCAGCAGCCGATTAGGGAATCAGCCCCAGCATTTT	CASSRLGNQPQHF
TRBJ1-6	TRBV12-3/TRBV12-4	.	TRBD1	TGTGCCATTCGAGGGGACAGCTATAATTCACCCCTCCACTTT	CAIRGDSYNSPLHF
TRBJ2-3	TRBV2	.	TRBD2	TGTGCCACCCTTATCCGCGGGGGGGCCGCAGATACGCAGTATTTT	CATLIRGGAADTQYF
TRBJ2-7	TRBV6-1	few	.	TGTGCCAGCAGTGCGAGACCCGATGAAGGGTACGAGCAGTACTTC	CASSARPDEGYEQYF
TRBJ2-1	TRBV27	.	TRBD1	TGTGCCAGCAGTGGGGGGACAGGTGGAAACAATGAGCAGTTCTTC	CASSGGTGGNNEQFF
TRBJ1-1	TRBV27	few	.	TGTGCCACCTTTTCCCCCCCTACGGGGAACACTGAAGCTTTCTTT	CATFSPPTGNTEAFF
TRBJ2-1	TRBV7-9	few	TRBD2	TGTGCCAGCAGCTTTACACTAGCGGGACTTACCTACAATGAGCAGTTCTTC	CASSFTLAGLTYNEQFF
TRBJ2-1	TRBV12-3/TRBV12-4	.	.	TGTGCCAGCAGTTGGGACGGACCAAATGAGCAGTTCTTC	CASSWDGPNEQFF
TRBJ2-5	TRBV4-3	.	.	TGCGCCAGCAGCCAAGGGTTCGCTCAAGAGACCCAGTACTTC	CASSQGFAQETQYF
TRBJ2-1	TRBV12-5	few	TRBD1	TGTGCTAGTCAGGGACAGTGGCCCTACGAGCAGTTCTTC	CASQGQWPYEQFF
TRBJ2-7	TRBV10-2	.	.	TGCGCCAGCAGGGACCAATATAATACCTACGAGCAGTACTTC	CASRDQYNTYEQYF
TRBJ2-5	TRBV7-6	many	TRBD2	TGTGCCAGCAGGCGCATCGATAGCGGGGGAGAGACCCAGTACTTC	CASRRIDSGGETQYF
TRBJ2-1	TRBV7-2	few	TRBD2	TGTGCCAGCAGCTTCCGCGGGGGGGCCCTTTACAATGAGCAGTTCTTC	CASSFRGGALYNEQFF
TRBJ2-1	TRBV19	many	.	TGTGCCAGTAGTACCGAGGAATGGGACGGCTACAATGAGCAGTTCTTC	CASSTEEWDGYNEQFF
TRBJ2-2	TRBV7-6	many	.	TGTGCCAGCAGCTTAGGGGACGGAGCCACCGGGGAGCTGTTTTTT	CASSLGDGATGELFF
TRBJ1-5	TRBV27	few	TRBD1	TGTGCCAGCAGTCCAGGGACAGGGTTTAGCAATCAGCCCCAGCATTTT	CASSPGTGFSNQPQHF
TRBJ1-5	TRBV19	.	.	TGTGCCAGTAGTGCGCCGCGGGACAGCAATCAGCCCCAGCATTTT	CASSAPRDSNQPQHF
TRBJ2-7	TRBV14	.	.	TGTGCCAGCAGCCCATTAGACAGGTATTCCTACGAGCAGTACTTC	CASSPLDRYSYEQYF
TRBJ2-3	TRBV6-6	.	.	TGTGCCAGCAGTTACTGGTTATGGGGGATCACAGATACGCAGTATTTT	CASSYWLWGITDTQYF
TRBJ1-1	TRBV7-8	many	.	TGTGCCAGCAGCTTAGAGCAGAGGTTGAACACTGAAGCTTTCTTT	CASSLEQRLNTEAFF
TRBJ2-5	TRBV12-3/TRBV12-4	many	.	TGTGCCAGCAGTATCCTCGGGACCGGAAGCCAAGAGACCCAGTACTTC	CASSILGTGSQETQYF
TRBJ2-1	TRBV11-3	.	TRBD1	TGTGCCAGCAGCCCTCGACAGGGAACGGGTGAGCAGTTCTTC	CASSPRQGTGEQFF
TRBJ2-5	TRBV11-2	.	TRBD2	TGTGCCAGCAGCTTAGATCCGACTAGCGGGGCCGGGGAGACCCAGTACTTC	CASSLDPTSGAGETQYF
TRBJ2-1	TRBV7-6	few	.	TGTGCCAGCAGTCTGGCCGTTTTTTATGAGCAGTTCTTC	CASSLAVFYEQFF
TRBJ2-1	TRBV7-6	.	.	TGTGCCAGCAGCTTAGCGGTGAGCCCCCCCTACAATGAGCAGTTCTTC	CASSLAVSPPYNEQFF
TRBJ1-1	TRBV28	.	TRBD1	TGTGCCAGCAGTTTTTACAGGGGGCACACTGAAGCTTTCTTT	CASSFYRGHTEAFF
TRBJ2-2	TRBV10-3	few	.	TGTGCCATGACAGGCGCTAACACCGGGGAGCTGTTTTTT	CAMTGANTGELFF
TRBJ2-5	TRBV6-6	.	.	TGTGCCAGCACCCGCGGGGTACAGACGTATCAGACCCAGTACTTC	CASTRGVQTYQTQYF
TRBJ2-1	TRBV7-6	many	TRBD2	TGTGCCAGCAGCGATCCCGGGAGGGGCCTTGTTGGTGAGCAGTTCTTC	CASSDPGRGLVGEQFF
TRBJ2-6	TRBV20-1	.	TRBD2	TGCAGTGCTAGAGGACCAAGCGGGGCTTTTGGGGCCAACGTCCTGACTTTC	CSARGPSGAFGANVLTF
TRBJ1-1	TRBV7-8	many	TRBD1	TGTGCCAGCAGCTTAGGTGCACAGGGGTACACTGAAGCTTTCTTT	CASSLGAQGYTEAFF
TRBJ2-3	TRBV10-3	.	TRBD2	TGTGCCATCAAGGCTAGCGGGGGGCTCACAGATACGCAGTATTTT	CAIKASGGLTDTQYF
TRBJ2-7	TRBV29-1	few	.	TGCAGCGTTGAAGTACGGGACGGGGCTCCTTACGAGCAGTACTTC	CSVEVRDGAPYEQYF
TRBJ1-2	TRBV29-1	.	.	TGCAGCGTTGAAGGAGGACAGTTCTTCAACTATGGCTACACCTTC	CSVEGGQFFNYGYTF
TRBJ1-2	TRBV24-1	.	.	TGTGCCACCATTAGGAGCGGCAGGGTAGTAGGTGGCTACACCTTC	CATIRSGRVVGGYTF
TRBJ2-1	TRBV5-4	few	.	TGTGCCAGCAGCTTGGCGGATGGGCGTTCGGGTGAGCAGTTCTTC	CASSLADGRSGEQFF
TRBJ2-2	TRBV7-6	few	.	TGTGCCAGCAGCAACAGGGCCTCCGGGGAGCTGTTTTTT	CASSNRASGELFF
TRBJ2-3	TRBV9	.	TRBD2	TGTGCCAGCAGCGGGTCTAGCCGGGGGGGTACAGATACGCAGTATTTT	CASSGSSRGGTDTQYF
TRBJ2-7	TRBV20-1	few	.	TGCAGTGCAGAATTTCAGGGGACCGCCTACGAGCAGTACTTC	CSAEFQGTAYEQYF
TRBJ2-6	TRBV27	.	.	TGTGCCAGCAGTTTGAACCCCTATAGGGCCAACGTCCTGACTTTC	CASSLNPYRANVLTF
TRBJ1-2	TRBV14	.	.	TGTGCCAGCAGCCCCTCTTGGGGGGGAGGCCTTGATGGCTACACCTTC	CASSPSWGGGLDGYTF
TRBJ2-5	TRBV6-1	few	TRBD1	TGTGCCAGCAGTACCAGACAGGGGCCCTTAGAGACCCAGTACTTC	CASSTRQGPLETQYF
TRBJ2-5	TRBV6-5	few	.	TGTGCCAGCAGCTGGGGGGCCGGATTCCAAGAGACCCAGTACTTC	CASSWGAGFQETQYF
TRBJ2-5	TRBV10-3	few	.	TGTGCCATCAGTGAGTCGAAGACAGGAATTGGGGAGACCCAGTACTTC	CAISESKTGIGETQYF
TRBJ2-3	TRBV6-2/TRBV6-3	few	.	TGTGCCAGCAGTTACGGCGTCGCGCAGTATTTT	CASSYGVAQYF
TRBJ2-1	TRBV12-3/TRBV12-4	few	.	TGTGCCAGCAGCCAAACCGGGATTGAGCAGTTCTTC	CASSQTGIEQFF
TRBJ2-1	TRBV25-1	.	.	TGTGCCAGCAGTGAGTGGTCATTTGGGCTCTACAATGAGCAGTTCTTC	CASSEWSFGLYNEQFF
TRBJ2-1	TRBV6-2/TRBV6-3	.	.	TGTGCCAGCAGTTACTCGAGGTACACGATGTGGGGGAGGAATGAGCAGTTCTTC	CASSYSRYTMWGRNEQFF
TRBJ2-1	TRBV6-1	once	.	TGTGCCAGCAGTGAAAGGGCAGGGACCACCTACAATGAGCAGTTCTTC	CASSERAGTTYNEQFF